This TCR beta chain was documented in a study of neoadjuvant anti-PD-1 for oral cavity cancer (dated by TCRdb to 2020 to 2022). About the full investigation: Three to four biweekly doses of nivolumab at 3 mg/kg were mostly administered to patients before curative-intent surgical resection. Patients with complete response, partial response or stable disease by RECIST 1.1 were defined as responders, whereas patients with progression were defined as non-responders. The parent correlative cohort included some twelve patients, with a roughly 35% response rate. Patients who did not progress were given a fourth nivolumab dose at about day 43 and had definitive surgical resection on days 50-56.

Looking up the germline V gene yields CDR1 SGHDN and CDR2 FVKESK. The CDR3 runs 13 residues from the cysteine to the phenylalanine. Just the 39-base CDR3 DNA is kept, in frame starting at base 1. At the junction V is shortened by 2 bases and J by 3 bases, with 7 bases in between. On the study overall, not on this receptor specifically: After neoadjuvant nivolumab, non-responders showed significantly higher T cell clonality (Gini index) in PBMCs than responders did. The TCR analyses had only a few patients in each response group, and the authors called for validation in larger cohorts. A higher pretreatment blood Treg/Th17 ratio correlated with both higher pretreatment blood TCRbeta clonality and lower post-treatment tumor TCRbeta clonality.

With regard to this clone: The target of this receptor is not known. No much larger clonotype is one base removed from it; base qualities were not supplied.

For deep sequencing, PBMC libraries mostly used around 0.45 ug of input genomic DNA, with six replicates for each sample. TCRbeta libraries were prepared with the immunoSEQ hsTCRbeta kit according to the manufacturer's instructions. Sequencing of the completed libraries took place using an Illumina NovaSeq 6000 S4 flow cell after they had been pooled to 3 nM. Under the source paper's analysis protocol: The immunoSEQ Analyzer was used for raw data preprocessing and quality control. The analysis was limited to productive rearrangements, and each clonotype was defined by a unique CDR3 amino acid sequence. Using the R package tcR, the researchers computed the Gini-Simpson index as their estimate of repertoire clonality. Student's t test was used to compare Gini indices, and Pearson correlation was used to assess associations with tumor size change. TCRdb re-hosts the immuneACCESS table, in-frame sequences only. Its copies lack some clones; in the studies checked, an unresolved V gene accounts for under half of them, and the cause for the rest is not known. V and J calls and clone size come straight from that table; D and trimming were deduced from the DNA. Counted in this sample were around 60,000 clones; 65% to 85% of them appeared once. The ten biggest clones cover approximately 2.4% of the sample.

The time point tag for this specimen amounts to: before neoadjuvant nivolumab. The patients had newly diagnosed stage II-IVA oral cavity squamous cell carcinoma and had not received any prior systemic or radiation treatment. The cohort consisted of patients with HPV-negative, locally advanced oral cavity squamous cell carcinoma. Peripheral blood mononuclear cells were analyzed directly and were not maintained or expanded in culture. Samples were obtained from a longitudinal correlative study of a single-arm phase II trial of neoadjuvant nivolumab in oral cavity squamous cell carcinoma. Genomic DNA-based TCRbeta sequencing was performed on subject-matched pre- and post-treatment PBMCs and tumors from three responders and three non-responders. Peripheral blood mononuclear cells were collected before nivolumab treatment and were collected again after treatment, at the time of surgery. Genomic DNA was isolated from PBMCs using the Maxwell RSC DNA from Cells kit.

Sample: PBMCs, taken before nivolumab (anti-PD-1) treatment. The chain employs TRBV14 and TRBJ1-1; the D gene is unclear. The origin of this receptor is a person between 40 and 85 years old with oral cavity squamous cell carcinoma. DNA sequence: TGTGCCAGCAGCCAAAGTCAGCACACTGAAGCTTTCTTT. It specifies CASSQSQHTEAFF. Full variable domain (CDR3 extended with the reference TRBV14 and TRBJ1-1 proteins): EAGVTQFPSHSVIEKGQTVTLRCDPISGHDNLYWYRRVMGKEIKFLLHFVKESKQDESGMPNNRFLAERTGGTYSTLKVQPAELEDSGVYFCASSQSQHTEAFFGQGTRLTVV.